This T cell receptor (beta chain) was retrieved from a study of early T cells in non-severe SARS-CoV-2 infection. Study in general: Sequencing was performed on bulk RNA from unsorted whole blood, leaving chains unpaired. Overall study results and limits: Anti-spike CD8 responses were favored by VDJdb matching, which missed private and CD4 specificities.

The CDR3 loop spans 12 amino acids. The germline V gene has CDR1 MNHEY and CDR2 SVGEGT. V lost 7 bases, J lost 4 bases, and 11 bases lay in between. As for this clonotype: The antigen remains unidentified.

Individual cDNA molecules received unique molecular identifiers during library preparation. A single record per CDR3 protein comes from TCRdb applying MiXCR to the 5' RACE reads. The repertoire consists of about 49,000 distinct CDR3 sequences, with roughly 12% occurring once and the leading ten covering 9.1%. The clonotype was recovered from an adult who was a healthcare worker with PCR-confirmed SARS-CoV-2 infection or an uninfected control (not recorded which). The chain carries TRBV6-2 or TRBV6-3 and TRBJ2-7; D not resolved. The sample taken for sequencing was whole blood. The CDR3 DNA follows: TGTGCCAGCAAGTCCACTTCATACGAGCAGTACTTC. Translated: CASKSTSYEQYF.